Listed below are T cell receptor beta chains from one sample, sequenced in a study of blood T cell repertoires in COVID-19. TCRdb keeps only in-frame clones here, not all; method: immunoSEQ multiplex PCR. The sample holds 200,000 to 250,000 clones, about 88% seen once. Specimen: peripheral blood. The receptors originated from a man between 65 and 85 years old with acute or convalescent COVID-19. Both conserved end residues are part of each CDR3. The order of the fields is J gene, V gene, D gene, clone size, CDR3 DNA, CDR3 protein. The D gene is left open where the match is weak. Not all rows give a size; the values are once, few, many and, for expanded clones, a class.

TRBJ2-1 | TRBV5-1 | TRBD2 | NA | TGCGCCAGCAGCTTGGCCGGCGGGACTATCCTTGGCAATGAGTTCTTC | CASSLAGGTILGNEFF
TRBJ2-7 | TRBV18 | TRBD1 | NA | TGTGCCAGCTCACCAGGGACAGGGGGCTACGAGCAGTACTTC | CASSPGTGGYEQYF
TRBJ1-2 | TRBV19 | NA | NA | TGTGCCAGTAGTATAGTGAGGACGGGGATAGGCGATGGCTACACCTTC | CASSIVRTGIGDGYTF
TRBJ1-5 | TRBV7-8 | NA | NA | TGTGCCAGCAGCTTAGTTGGCGGGATTCAGCCCCAGCATTTT | CASSLVGGIQPQHF
TRBJ2-1 | TRBV11-2 | NA | NA | TGTGCCAGCAGCTTAGATGTTCGGGAGCAGTTCTTC | CASSLDVREQFF
TRBJ2-3 | TRBV18 | NA | NA | TGTGCCAGCTCACCTACTCCTAGCACAGATACGCAGTATTTT | CASSPTPSTDTQYF
TRBJ2-1 | TRBV10-3 | TRBD2 | NA | TGTGCCATCAGTGAGTCGGCGGCTAGCGGGAGCCCTGAGCAGTTCTTC | CAISESAASGSPEQFF
TRBJ2-1 | TRBV7-8 | NA | NA | TGTGCCAGCAGCTTTAAGCAAAAGACCTACAATGAGCAGTTCTTC | CASSFKQKTYNEQFF
TRBJ1-3 | TRBV19 | NA | NA | TGTGCCAGTAGTGGGCTGAACCTCTCTGGAAACACCATATATTTT | CASSGLNLSGNTIYF
TRBJ2-7 | TRBV2 | NA | NA | TGTGCCAGCAGTGATTCGCGTCACTACGAGCAGTACTTC | CASSDSRHYEQYF
TRBJ1-4 | TRBV7-2 | NA | NA | TGTGCCAGCAGCCGGTTCGCAGGGGTGGGTGAAAAACTGTTTTTT | CASSRFAGVGEKLFF
TRBJ2-3 | TRBV5-1 | TRBD2 | NA | TGCGCCAGCAGCGAGGGAGGGAGAGATACGCAGTATTTT | CASSEGGRDTQYF
TRBJ1-2 | TRBV29-1 | NA | NA | TGCAGCGTTGATAAACAGAGTTATGGCTACACCTTC | CSVDKQSYGYTF
TRBJ2-3 | TRBV5-1 | NA | NA | TGCGCCAGCAGCGAAGGACAGAGCACAGATACGCAGTATTTT | CASSEGQSTDTQYF
TRBJ2-5 | TRBV6-5 | NA | NA | TGTGCCAGCAGCGCCCGAAGAGCAGGAGAGACCCAGTACTTC | CASSARRAGETQYF
TRBJ2-3 | TRBV7-3 | TRBD2 | NA | TGTGCCAGCTCAGAGGGAGGGCGTGCAGATACGCAGTATTTT | CASSEGGRADTQYF
TRBJ2-7 | TRBV6-2/TRBV6-3 | NA | NA | TGTGCCAGCAGTTACTTTCACCCGACAGGACTGAGCTCCTACGAGCAGTACTTC | CASSYFHPTGLSSYEQYF
TRBJ1-1 | TRBV7-2 | NA | NA | TGTGCCAGCAGCCTCCTCAGGCTGAACACTGAAGCTTTCTTT | CASSLLRLNTEAFF
TRBJ2-1 | TRBV27 | TRBD1 | once | TGTGCCAGCAGATCTACAGGGGACTCCTACAATGAGCAGTTCTTC | CASRSTGDSYNEQFF
TRBJ2-3 | TRBV3-1/TRBV3-2 | TRBD2 | NA | TGTGCCAGCAGCGTTCGCGGGAGATCGGGAGATACGCAGTATTTT | CASSVRGRSGDTQYF
TRBJ2-7 | TRBV21-1 | NA | NA | TGTGCCAGCAGCAAAGGGTCAGCAGGGCTCTCCTACGAGCAGTACTTC | CASSKGSAGLSYEQYF
TRBJ2-1 | TRBV4-2 | NA | NA | TGTGCCAGCAGCCAAGATGGGGGCGGGCCTCCCTACAATGAGCAGTTCTTC | CASSQDGGGPPYNEQFF
TRBJ2-3 | TRBV19 | NA | NA | TGTGCCAGTAGTAAGGTGGGAGGATCAGATACGCAGTATTTT | CASSKVGGSDTQYF
TRBJ1-6 | TRBV28 | TRBD1 | few | TGTGCCAGCAGTCCCCTGGGACAGGTTAATTCACCCCTCCACTTT | CASSPLGQVNSPLHF
TRBJ2-1 | TRBV7-6 | NA | few | TGTGCCAGCAGCTCCCAGGGGGGCTTCGGGACCAATGAGCAGTTCTTC | CASSSQGGFGTNEQFF
TRBJ2-5 | TRBV7-2 | NA | NA | TGTGCCAGCAGCCCGGGACTTTCAAAAGAGACCCAGTACTTC | CASSPGLSKETQYF
TRBJ1-2 | TRBV28 | NA | NA | TGTGCCAGCAGTTTCCGGGGTAACTATGGCTACACCTTC | CASSFRGNYGYTF
TRBJ1-5 | TRBV5-1 | NA | NA | TGCGCCAGCAGCTTAGGAGACAGCTCTTATCAGCCCCAGCATTTT | CASSLGDSSYQPQHF
TRBJ2-3 | TRBV6-1 | TRBD2 | NA | TGTGCCAGCAGTGGAACCGCGGGACTAGCGGGAGTGGCAGATACGCAGTATTTT | CASSGTAGLAGVADTQYF
TRBJ2-1 | TRBV4-2 | TRBD2 | NA | TGTGCCAGCAGCCAACCCTGGACTAGCGGGAGGGATGAGCAGTTCTTC | CASSQPWTSGRDEQFF
TRBJ2-7 | TRBV12-3/TRBV12-4 | NA | NA | TGTGCCAGCAGTCCAGGGTTACCCTACGAGCAGTACTTC | CASSPGLPYEQYF